Described below is a single T cell receptor beta chain sequence and its context. The record originates from a study of shared clonotypes between healthy human individuals. In the CD4+ fraction, cells were divided into CD45RA+ naive and CD45RA-negative memory subsets. Methods used by the authors: Filtering differed since immunoSEQ provided only junctions, with no quality scores. The assay was immunoSEQ multiplex PCR, and TCRdb's table has in-frame clones only and misses some. That table gives V, J and clone size, and the DNA gave D and trimming. The table records 2 million to 3 million clones, roughly 93% of them present only once. Germline CDR1 MNHNY, CDR2 SVGAGI (reference sequence). J was trimmed by 4 bases and V by 7 bases; bases with no gene match: 8. The CDR3 length is 14 residues.

The sample taken for sequencing was naive CD4+ T cells from PBMCs. This sample's subset: CD45RA+ positively selected. The source of this sequence is a man aged 18 to 35 in good health. Some clones in this sample may be carry-over from other donors' samples. V is TRBV6-6 and J is TRBJ2-7, with TRBD1 matching 9 bases. The CDR3 is CASNPGQGRYEQYF. The CDR3 region has the DNA TGTGCCAGCAACCCGGGACAGGGAAGATACGAGCAGTACTTC.